This T cell receptor beta chain appears in the sequencing data of a study of T cells in Graves' hyperthyroidism and ophthalmopathy. For the study at large: Specimen type is peripheral blood, collected at initial diagnosis prior to any treatment.

In its sample, this clonotype was seen many times. Amplification targeted TCR beta CDR3 regions from RNA transcripts. Primed by the HTBI set, a first-round RT-PCR was run on the TCR CDR3. TCRdb reprocessed the multiplex PCR reads with MiXCR, giving one entry per CDR3 protein. The table records about 600,000 distinct CDR3 sequences, about 16% of them present only once. Germline values: CDR1 MDHEN, CDR2 SYDVKM. This CDR3 spans 15 amino acids. Trimming removed 8 bases at V and 1 base at J, with 18 bases between. The sequenced sample was blood. This sequence joins TRBV28 and TRBJ2-7; D possibly corresponds to TRBD2 (6 bases). This receptor was identified in a woman aged 40 to 50 with Graves' ophthalmopathy. CDR3 sequence reads: CASGSPGTLSYEQYF. The CDR3 DNA sequence: TGTGCCAGCGGCTCACCCGGGACTCTTTCCTACGAGCAGTACTTC.